This T cell receptor (beta chain) is drawn from a study of beta chain features in type 1 diabetes. Germline values: CDR1 LNHNV, CDR2 YYDKDF (reference sequence). Trimming cost V 0 bases and J 7 bases; bases outside gene matches: 15. CDR3 length: 18 residues. In the case of this clone: Its antigen is as yet unknown.

The isolated RNA, all of it, was reverse transcribed, so expressed TCRB transcripts were what got sequenced. Using immunoSEQ multiplex PCR, the repertoire was profiled, and TCRdb retains in-frame clones only, with some absent. The table has a few hundred thousand clones, roughly a fifth seen once. Study outcomes and limitations: Lower insertion and higher deletion counts appeared at VDJ junctions in type 1 diabetes patients. The analysis here could not establish whether HLA type shapes TCRB rearrangement.

The chain uses TRBV15 and TRBJ2-1, with 7 bases lining up with TRBD2. This TCR was recovered from a woman younger than 30 in good health. Sequencing input: naive CD4+ T cells from blood. CDR3: CATSREYLAVAVGNEQFF. The DNA of the CDR3 is TGTGCCACCAGCAGAGAATATCTAGCGGTGGCCGTTGGAAATGAGCAGTTCTTC.